This TCR beta chain is from a study of T cell responses to AZD1222 COVID-19 vaccine. TCRdb keeps only in-frame clones here, not all; method: immunoSEQ multiplex PCR. The sample lists roughly 70,000 clones, approximately 90% occurring once. V lost 3 bases and J lost 1; bases outside the gene matches: 6. This CDR3 contains 16 residues. Germline V lookup: CDR1 SGHNT, CDR2 YENEEA. Sequences were derived from peripheral blood, sampled on day 0 of AZD1222 vaccination. This sequence was found in an adult in good health. The rearrangement joins TRBV11-3 to TRBJ2-3, with 8 bases lining up with TRBD1. This chain's CDR3 is CASSFQGASGTDTQYF. The CDR3 DNA follows: TGTGCCAGCAGCTTCCAGGGGGCGTCGGGCACAGATACGCAGTATTTT.